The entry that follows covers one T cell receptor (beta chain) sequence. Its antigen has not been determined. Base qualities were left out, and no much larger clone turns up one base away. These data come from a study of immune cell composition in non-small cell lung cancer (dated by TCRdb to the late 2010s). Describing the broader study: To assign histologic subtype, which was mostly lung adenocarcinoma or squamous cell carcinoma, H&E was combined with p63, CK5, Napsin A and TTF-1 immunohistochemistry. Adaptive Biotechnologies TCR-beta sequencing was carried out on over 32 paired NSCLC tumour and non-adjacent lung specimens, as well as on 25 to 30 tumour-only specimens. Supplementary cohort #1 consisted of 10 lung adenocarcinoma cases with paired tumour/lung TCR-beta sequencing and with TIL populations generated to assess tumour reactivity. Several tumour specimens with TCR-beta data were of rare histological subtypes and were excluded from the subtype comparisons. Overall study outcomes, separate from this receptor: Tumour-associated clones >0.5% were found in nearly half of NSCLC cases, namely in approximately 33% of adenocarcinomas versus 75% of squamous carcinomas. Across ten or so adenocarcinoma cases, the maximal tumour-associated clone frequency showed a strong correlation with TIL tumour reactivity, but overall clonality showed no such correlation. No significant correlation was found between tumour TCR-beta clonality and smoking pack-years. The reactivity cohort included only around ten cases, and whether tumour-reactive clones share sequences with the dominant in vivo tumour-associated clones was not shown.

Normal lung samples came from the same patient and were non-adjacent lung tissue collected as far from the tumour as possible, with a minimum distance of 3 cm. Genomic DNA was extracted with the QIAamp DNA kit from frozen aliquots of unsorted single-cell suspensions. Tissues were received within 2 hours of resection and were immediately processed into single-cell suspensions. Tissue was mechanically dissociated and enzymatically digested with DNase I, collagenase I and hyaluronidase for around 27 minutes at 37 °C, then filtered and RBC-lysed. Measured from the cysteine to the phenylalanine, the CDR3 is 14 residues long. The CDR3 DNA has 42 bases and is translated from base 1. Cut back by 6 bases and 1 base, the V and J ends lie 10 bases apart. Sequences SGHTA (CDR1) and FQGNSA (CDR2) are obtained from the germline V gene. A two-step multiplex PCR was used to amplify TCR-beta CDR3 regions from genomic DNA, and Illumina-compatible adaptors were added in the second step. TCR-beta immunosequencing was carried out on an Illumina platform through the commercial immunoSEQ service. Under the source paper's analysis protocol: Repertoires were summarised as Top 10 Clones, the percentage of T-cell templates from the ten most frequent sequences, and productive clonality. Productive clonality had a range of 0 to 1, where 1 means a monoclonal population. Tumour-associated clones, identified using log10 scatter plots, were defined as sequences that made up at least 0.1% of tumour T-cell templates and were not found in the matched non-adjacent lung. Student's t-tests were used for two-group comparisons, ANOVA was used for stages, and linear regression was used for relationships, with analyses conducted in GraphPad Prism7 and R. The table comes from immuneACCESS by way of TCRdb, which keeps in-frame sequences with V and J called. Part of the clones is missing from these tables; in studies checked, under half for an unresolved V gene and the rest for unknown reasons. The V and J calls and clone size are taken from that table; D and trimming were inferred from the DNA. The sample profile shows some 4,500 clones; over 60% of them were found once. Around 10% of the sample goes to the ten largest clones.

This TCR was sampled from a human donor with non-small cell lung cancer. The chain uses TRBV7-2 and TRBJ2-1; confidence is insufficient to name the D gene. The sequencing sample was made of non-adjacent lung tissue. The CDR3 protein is CASSRAGSYNEQFF. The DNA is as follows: TGTGCCAGCAGTAGGGCTGGATCCTACAATGAGCAGTTCTTC.